This T cell receptor (beta chain) was retrieved from a study of blood T cell repertoires in COVID-19. Whole-study context: The analysed material was cDNA or gDNA that came from T cells, B-cell-depleted T cells, or PBMCs.

This clone appeared a single time. In the original workflow: Estimated nucleated cell counts came from reference gene primer amplification. The method was immunoSEQ multiplex PCR; TCRdb's version includes in-frame clones alone and lacks a portion of them. The DNA gave D and trimming, while V, J and clone size come from that table. The sample holds about 210,000 clones, approximately 85% seen once. CDR1 and CDR2 (germline): SGHRS, YFSETQ. V lost 6 bases and J lost 1; bases outside the gene matches: 5. The length of the CDR3 is 14 residues. The TCR originated in a woman aged 45-65 years with active or convalescent COVID-19. Input material: peripheral blood. The chain recombines TRBV5-1 with TRBJ2-5; TRBD1 matches at 8 bases. This CDR3 reads CASKSGTGQETQYF. The CDR3 region has the DNA TGCGCCAGCAAGTCCGGGACAGGCCAAGAGACCCAGTACTTC.